This T cell receptor (beta chain) came from a study of cytomegalovirus exposure and HLA in healthy donors. Primers for the PCR totalled 60 Vbeta and 13 Jbeta. Using immunoSEQ multiplex PCR, the repertoire was profiled, and TCRdb retains in-frame clones only, with some absent. This table has some 150,000 clones, approximately 80% appearing once. Worth noting for this clone: No conserved phenylalanine or tryptophan ends this CDR3, so it is likely a read error.

Per germline, CDR1 MDHEN and CDR2 SYDVKM. V was clipped by 7 bases and J by 4 bases; unmatched bases: 9. This CDR3 spans 15 amino acids. This sequence joins TRBV28 and TRBJ1-5; the match to TRBD1 covers 8 bases. The TCR comes from a female donor in good health and CMV-seronegative. The source material was PBMCs. The CDR3 here is CASTVRTGPNQPQHL. CDR3 bases: TGTGCCAGCACGGTTAGGACAGGGCCGAATCAGCCCCAGCATCTT.